This T cell receptor (beta chain) stems from a study of blood T cell repertoires in COVID-19. The length of the CDR3 is 14 residues. Trimming removed 7 bases from V and 7 bases from J, with 13 bases in between. Germline-derived CDR1 and CDR2 are KGHDR and SFDVKD. Produced via immunoSEQ multiplex PCR; TCRdb's table is partial and in-frame only. Of 150,000 to 200,000 clones in the sample, around 84% were seen once. The rearrangement uses TRBV24-1 and TRBJ1-6; D gene unclear. This TCR came from a woman of 80 years or more with acute or convalescent COVID-19. Sequencing was performed on peripheral blood. CDR3 amino acids: CATSRGTPNSPLHF. Written as DNA, the CDR3 is TGTGCCACCAGCCGGGGAACGCCGAATTCACCCCTCCACTTT.